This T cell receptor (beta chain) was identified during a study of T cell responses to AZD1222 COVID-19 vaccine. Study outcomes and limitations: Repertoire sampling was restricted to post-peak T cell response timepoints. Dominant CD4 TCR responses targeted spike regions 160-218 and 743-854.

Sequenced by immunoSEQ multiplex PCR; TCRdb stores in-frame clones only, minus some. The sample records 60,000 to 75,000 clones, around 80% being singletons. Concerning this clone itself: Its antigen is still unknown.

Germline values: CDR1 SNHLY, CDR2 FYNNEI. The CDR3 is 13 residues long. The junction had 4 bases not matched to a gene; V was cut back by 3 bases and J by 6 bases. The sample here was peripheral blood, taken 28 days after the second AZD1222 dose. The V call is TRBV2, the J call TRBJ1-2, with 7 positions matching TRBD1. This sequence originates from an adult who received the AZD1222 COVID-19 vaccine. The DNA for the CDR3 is TGTGCCAGCAGTGATACAGGGGTGGATGGCTACACCTTC. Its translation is CASSDTGVDGYTF.